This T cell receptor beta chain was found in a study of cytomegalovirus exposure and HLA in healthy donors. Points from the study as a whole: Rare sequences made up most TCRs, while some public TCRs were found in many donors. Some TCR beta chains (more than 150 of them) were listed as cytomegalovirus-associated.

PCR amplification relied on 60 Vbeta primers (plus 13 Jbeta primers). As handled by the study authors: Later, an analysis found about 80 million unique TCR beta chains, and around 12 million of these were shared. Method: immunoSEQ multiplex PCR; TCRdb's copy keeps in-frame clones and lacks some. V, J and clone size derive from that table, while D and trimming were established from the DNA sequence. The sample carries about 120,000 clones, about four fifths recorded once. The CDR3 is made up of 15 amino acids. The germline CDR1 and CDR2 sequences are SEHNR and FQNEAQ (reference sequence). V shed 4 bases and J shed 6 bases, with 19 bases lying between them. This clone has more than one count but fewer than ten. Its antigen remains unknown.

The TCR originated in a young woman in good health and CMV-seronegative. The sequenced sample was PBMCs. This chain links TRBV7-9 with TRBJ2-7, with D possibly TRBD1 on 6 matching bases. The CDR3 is CASSSQITGLGEQYF. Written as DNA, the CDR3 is TGTGCCAGCAGCTCCCAGATCACAGGGCTCGGCGAGCAGTACTTC.